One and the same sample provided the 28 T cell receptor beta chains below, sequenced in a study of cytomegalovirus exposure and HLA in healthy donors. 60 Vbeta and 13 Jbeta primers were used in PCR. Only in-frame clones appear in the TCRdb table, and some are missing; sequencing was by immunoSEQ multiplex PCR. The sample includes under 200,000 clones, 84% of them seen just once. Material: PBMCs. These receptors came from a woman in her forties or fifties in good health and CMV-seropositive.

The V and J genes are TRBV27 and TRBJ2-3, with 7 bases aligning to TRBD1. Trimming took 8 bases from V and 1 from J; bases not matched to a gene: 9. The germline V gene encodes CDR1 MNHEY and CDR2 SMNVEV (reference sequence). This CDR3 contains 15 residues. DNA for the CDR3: TGTGCCAGCCGAAGGGGGACAGCAGGCACAGATACGCAGTATTTT. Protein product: CASRRGTAGTDTQYF.

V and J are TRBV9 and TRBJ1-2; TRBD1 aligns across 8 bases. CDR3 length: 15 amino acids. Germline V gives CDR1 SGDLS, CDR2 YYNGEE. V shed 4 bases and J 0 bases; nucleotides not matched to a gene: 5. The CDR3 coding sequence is TGTGCCAGCAGCATACAGGGGGTGGCTAACTATGGCTACACCTTC. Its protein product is CASSIQGVANYGYTF.

The CDR3 protein is CASSQDKTSNHYEQFF. In nucleotides, the CDR3 is TGCGCCAGCAGCCAAGACAAGACTAGTAATCATTATGAGCAGTTCTTC. The V gene is TRBV4-1, the J gene TRBJ2-1; the D gene is possibly TRBD2 (6 bases). The V gene lost 0 bases and the J gene lost 8 bases, with 17 bases spanning the gap. This CDR3 has 16 residues. Looked up from germline, CDR1 is MGHRA and CDR2 is YSYEKL.

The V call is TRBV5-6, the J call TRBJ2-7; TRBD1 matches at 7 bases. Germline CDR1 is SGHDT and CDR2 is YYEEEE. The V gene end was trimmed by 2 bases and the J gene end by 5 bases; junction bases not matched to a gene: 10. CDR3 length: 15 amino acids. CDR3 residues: CASSFRQGSAHEQYF. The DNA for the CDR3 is TGTGCCAGCAGCTTCCGACAGGGTTCGGCCCACGAGCAGTACTTC.

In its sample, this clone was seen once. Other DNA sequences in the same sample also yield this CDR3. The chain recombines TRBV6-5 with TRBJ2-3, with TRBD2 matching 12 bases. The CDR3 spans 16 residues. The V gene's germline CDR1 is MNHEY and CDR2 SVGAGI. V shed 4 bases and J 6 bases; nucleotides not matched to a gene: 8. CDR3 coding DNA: TGTGCCAGCAGTTCCCGACTAGCGGGGGATCGGGATACGCAGTATTTT. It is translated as CASSSRLAGDRDTQYF.

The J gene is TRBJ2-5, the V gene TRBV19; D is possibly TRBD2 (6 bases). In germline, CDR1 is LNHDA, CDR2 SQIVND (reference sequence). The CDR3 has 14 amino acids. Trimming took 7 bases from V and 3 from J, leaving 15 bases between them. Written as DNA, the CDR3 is TGTGCCAGTAACTCACCGGGAGCAAAAGAGACCCAGTACTTC. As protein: CASNSPGAKETQYF. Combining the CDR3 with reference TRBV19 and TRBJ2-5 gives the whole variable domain DGGITQSPKYLFRKEGQNVTLSCEQNLNHDAMYWYRQDPGQGLRLIYYSQIVNDFQKGDIAEGYSVSREKKESFPLTVTSAQKNPTAFYLCASNSPGAKETQYFGPGTRLLVL.

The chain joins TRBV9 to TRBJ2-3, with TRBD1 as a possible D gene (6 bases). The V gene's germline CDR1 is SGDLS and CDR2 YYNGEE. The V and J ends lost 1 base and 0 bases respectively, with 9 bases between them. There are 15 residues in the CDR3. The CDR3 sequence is CASSVMQGSTDTQYF. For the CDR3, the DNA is TGTGCCAGCAGCGTAATGCAGGGGAGCACAGATACGCAGTATTTT.

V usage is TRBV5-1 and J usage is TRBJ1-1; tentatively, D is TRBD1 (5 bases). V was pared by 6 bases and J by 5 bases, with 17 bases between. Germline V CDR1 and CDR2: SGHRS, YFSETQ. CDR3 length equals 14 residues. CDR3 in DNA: TGCGCCAGCACCTCCAGAGGGCGGGGGACTGAAGCTTTCTTT. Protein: CASTSRGRGTEAFF.

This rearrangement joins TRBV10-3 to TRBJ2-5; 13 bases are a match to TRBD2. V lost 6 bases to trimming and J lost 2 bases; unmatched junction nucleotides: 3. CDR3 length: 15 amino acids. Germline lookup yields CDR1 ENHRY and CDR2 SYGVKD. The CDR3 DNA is TGTGCCATCAGGAAGACTAGCGGGGGGCAAGAGACCCAGTACTTC. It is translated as CAIRKTSGGQETQYF.

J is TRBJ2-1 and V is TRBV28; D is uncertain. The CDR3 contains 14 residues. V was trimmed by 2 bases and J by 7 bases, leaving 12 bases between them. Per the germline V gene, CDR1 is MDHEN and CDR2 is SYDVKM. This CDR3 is CASSLIPARNEQFF. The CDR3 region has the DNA TGTGCCAGCAGTTTAATCCCCGCCAGGAATGAGCAGTTCTTC.

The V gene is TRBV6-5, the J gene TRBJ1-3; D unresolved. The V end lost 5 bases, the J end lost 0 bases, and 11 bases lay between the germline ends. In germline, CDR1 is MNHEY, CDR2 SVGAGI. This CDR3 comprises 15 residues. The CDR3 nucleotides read TGTGCCAGCAGTCCCTTTGCGGGCTCTGGAAACACCATATATTTT. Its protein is CASSPFAGSGNTIYF.

The DNA of the CDR3 is TGCGCCAGCAGCCCCTTATGGGACAGGGCTTATGGAAACACCATATATTTT. Translating it yields CASSPLWDRAYGNTIYF. This sequence joins TRBV4-1 and TRBJ1-3, with 9 nucleotides matching TRBD1. Germline trimming cut 4 bases from V and 3 bases from J; bases unmatched to any gene: 10. The germline CDR1 and CDR2 sequences are MGHRA and YSYEKL. The CDR3 length is 17 residues.

CDR3 amino acids: CAISDPSGGSPSLSGANVLTF. The CDR3 DNA sequence: TGTGCCATCAGTGACCCGAGTGGGGGGAGTCCCTCTCTCTCTGGGGCCAACGTCCTGACTTTC. The chain is built from TRBV10-3 and TRBJ2-6; TRBD2 is a possible D gene (6 bases). The germline V gene encodes CDR1 ENHRY and CDR2 SYGVKD. Trimming stripped 3 bases from V and 0 bases from J, with 24 bases between. The CDR3 runs to 21 residues.

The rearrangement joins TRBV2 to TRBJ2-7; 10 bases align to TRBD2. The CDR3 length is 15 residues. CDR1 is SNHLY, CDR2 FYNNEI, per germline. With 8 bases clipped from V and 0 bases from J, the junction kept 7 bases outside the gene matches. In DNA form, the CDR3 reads TGTGCCAGCCATCCCAGCGGGGGGGCCTCCTACGAGCAGTACTTC. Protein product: CASHPSGGASYEQYF.

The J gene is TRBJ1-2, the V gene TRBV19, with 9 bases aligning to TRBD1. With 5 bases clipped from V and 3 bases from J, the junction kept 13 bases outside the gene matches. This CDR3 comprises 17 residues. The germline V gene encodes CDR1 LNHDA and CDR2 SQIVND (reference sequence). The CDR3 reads CASSSRTGGLSDYGYTF. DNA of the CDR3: TGTGCCAGTAGTTCTCGAACAGGGGGCCTTTCCGACTATGGCTACACCTTC.

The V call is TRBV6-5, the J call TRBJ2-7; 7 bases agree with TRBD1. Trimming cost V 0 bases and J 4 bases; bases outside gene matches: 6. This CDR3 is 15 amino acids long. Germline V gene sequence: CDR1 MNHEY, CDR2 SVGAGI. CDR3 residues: CASSYSETGWYEQYF. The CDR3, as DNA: TGTGCCAGCAGTTACTCGGAGACAGGGTGGTACGAGCAGTACTTC.

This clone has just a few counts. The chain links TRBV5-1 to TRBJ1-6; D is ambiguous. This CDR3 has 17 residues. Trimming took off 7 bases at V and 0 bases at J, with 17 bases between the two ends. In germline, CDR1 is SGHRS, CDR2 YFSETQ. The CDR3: CASRGSPGSSYNSPLHF. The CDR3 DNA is TGCGCCAGCCGCGGCTCCCCGGGGAGCTCCTATAATTCACCCCTCCACTTT. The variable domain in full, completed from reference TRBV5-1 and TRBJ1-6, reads KAGVTQTPRYLIKTRGQQVTLSCSPISGHRSVSWYQQTPGQGLQFLFEYFSETQRNKGNFPGRFSGRQFSNSRSEMNVSTLELGDSALYLCASRGSPGSSYNSPLHFGNGTRLTVT.

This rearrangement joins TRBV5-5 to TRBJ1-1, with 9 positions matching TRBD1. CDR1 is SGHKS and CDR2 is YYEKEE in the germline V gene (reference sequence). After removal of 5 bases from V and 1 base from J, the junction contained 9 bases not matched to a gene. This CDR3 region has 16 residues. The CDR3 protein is CASSYEGTGTNTEAFF. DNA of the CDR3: TGTGCCAGCAGTTACGAGGGGACAGGGACGAACACTGAAGCTTTCTTT.

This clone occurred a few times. DNA for the CDR3: TGTGCCTGGTCTAACGACAGGATCGGAAACACCATATATTTT. This encodes CAWSNDRIGNTIYF. The rearrangement links TRBV30 to TRBJ1-3, with a tentative D call TRBD1 (6 bases). V gave up 5 bases and J gave up 4 bases, with 15 bases separating them. Germline V CDR1 and CDR2: GTSNPN, SVGIG (reference sequence). This CDR3 has 14 residues.

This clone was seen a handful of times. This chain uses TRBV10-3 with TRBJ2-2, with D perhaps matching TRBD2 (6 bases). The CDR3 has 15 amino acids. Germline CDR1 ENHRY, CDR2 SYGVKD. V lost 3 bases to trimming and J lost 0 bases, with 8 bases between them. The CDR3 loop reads CAISDWGANTGELFF. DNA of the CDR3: TGTGCCATCAGTGACTGGGGGGCGAACACCGGGGAGCTGTTTTTT.

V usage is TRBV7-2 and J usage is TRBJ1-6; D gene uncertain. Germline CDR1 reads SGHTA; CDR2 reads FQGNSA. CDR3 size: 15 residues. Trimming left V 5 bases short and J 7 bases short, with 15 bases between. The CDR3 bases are TGTGCCAGCAGCCTTGGAGGGCCGGGGAATTCACCCCTCCACTTT. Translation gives CASSLGGPGNSPLHF. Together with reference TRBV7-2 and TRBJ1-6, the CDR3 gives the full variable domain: GAGVSQSPSNKVTEKGKDVELRCDPISGHTALYWYRQSLGQGLEFLIYFQGNSAPDKSGLPSDRFSAERTGGSVSTLTIQRTQQEDSAVYLCASSLGGPGNSPLHFGNGTRLTVT.

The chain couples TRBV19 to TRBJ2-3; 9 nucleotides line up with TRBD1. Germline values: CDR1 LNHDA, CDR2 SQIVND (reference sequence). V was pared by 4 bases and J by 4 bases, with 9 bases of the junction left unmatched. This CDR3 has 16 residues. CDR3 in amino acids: CASSKQGALGADTQYF. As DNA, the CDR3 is TGTGCCAGTAGTAAACAGGGGGCGCTAGGGGCAGATACGCAGTATTTT.

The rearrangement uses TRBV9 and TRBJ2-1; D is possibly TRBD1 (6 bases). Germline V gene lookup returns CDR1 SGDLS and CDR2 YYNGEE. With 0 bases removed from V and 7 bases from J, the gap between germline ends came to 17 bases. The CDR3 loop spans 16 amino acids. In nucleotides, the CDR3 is TGTGCCAGCAGCGTAGCTGGACGGCAGGGGTCTAATGAGCAGTTCTTC. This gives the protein CASSVAGRQGSNEQFF.

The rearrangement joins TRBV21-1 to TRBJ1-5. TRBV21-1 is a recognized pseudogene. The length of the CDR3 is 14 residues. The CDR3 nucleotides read TGTGCCAGCAGCCCACGACCGGGAGGCCAGCCCCAGCATTTT. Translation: CASSPRPGGQPQHF.

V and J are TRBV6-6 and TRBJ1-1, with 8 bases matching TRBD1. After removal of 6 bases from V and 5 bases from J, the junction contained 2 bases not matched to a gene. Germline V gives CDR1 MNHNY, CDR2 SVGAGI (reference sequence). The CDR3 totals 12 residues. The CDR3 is CASSRTGTEAFF. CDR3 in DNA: TGTGCCAGCAGCCGGACAGGGACTGAAGCTTTCTTT.

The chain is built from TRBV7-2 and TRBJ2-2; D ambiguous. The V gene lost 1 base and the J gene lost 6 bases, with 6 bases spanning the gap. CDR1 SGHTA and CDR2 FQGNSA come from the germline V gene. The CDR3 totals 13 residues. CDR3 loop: CASSLVHSGELFF. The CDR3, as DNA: TGTGCCAGCAGCTTAGTCCACTCCGGGGAGCTGTTTTTT.

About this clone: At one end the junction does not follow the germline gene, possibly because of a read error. This chain's CDR3 is CASSPTLLGSPLQF. CDR3 sequence (DNA): TGTGCCAGCAGCCCCACCCTCCTAGGTTCACCCCTCCAATTT. This chain joins TRBV6-5 and TRBJ1-6; D gene uncertain. This CDR3 is 14 amino acids long. Germline-derived CDR1 and CDR2 are MNHEY and SVGAGI.

DNA for the CDR3: TGTGCCAGCAGCCCTCCTCCAGCGGGGGTTAGGGAGACCCAGTACTTC. It is translated as CASSPPPAGVRETQYF. V and J are TRBV7-9 and TRBJ2-5, with TRBD2 identical over 8 bases. The CDR3 is 16 residues long. V dropped 5 bases and J dropped 5; count of bases not matched to a gene: 13. Germline lookup yields CDR1 SEHNR and CDR2 FQNEAQ (reference sequence). The entire variable domain, with the rest obtained from reference TRBV7-9 and TRBJ2-5, is as follows: DTGVSQNPRHKITKRGQNVTFRCDPISEHNRLYWYRQTLGQGPEFLTYFQNEAQLEKSRLLSDRFSAERPKGSFSTLEIQRTEQGDSAMYLCASSPPPAGVRETQYFGPGTRLLVL.